The T cell receptor (beta chain) described here comes from a study of blood T cell repertoires in COVID-19. Study-level information: Acute-phase and convalescent COVID-19 samples originated in the United States, Italy and Spain.

Original methodology: Amplified reference gene primers provided the basis for estimating nucleated cell counts. The protocol was immunoSEQ multiplex PCR, while the TCRdb copy is restricted to in-frame clones and leaves out a portion. V and J calls and clone size are as listed in that table; D and trimming were resolved from the DNA. The sample consists of 250,000 to 350,000 clones, roughly 85% of them appearing once. This clone was recorded once. This CDR3 is built from 14 residues. Trimming shortened V by 11 bases and J by 3 bases, and 20 bases separated the two germline ends. Germline CDR1 and CDR2: SEHNR and FQNEAQ (reference sequence). Cohort placement rested on clinical history that participants reported themselves.

The origin of this receptor is a woman between 25 and 40 years old who had recovered from COVID-19. The sample comprised PBMCs or T cells enriched from blood (not recorded which). The J gene is TRBJ2-7, the V gene TRBV7-9, with D unclear. The CDR3 loop reads CAGKLSEQSYEQYF. CDR3 sequence (DNA): TGTGCCGGAAAGTTGTCGGAGCAGAGCTACGAGCAGTACTTC.